These 26 T cell receptor beta chains came from one sample sequenced in a study of blood T cell repertoires in COVID-19. TCRdb's copy holds only in-frame clones and misses some; the assay was immunoSEQ multiplex PCR. The data contain about 110,000 clones, approximately 88% of them singletons. The specimen sequenced was peripheral blood. The receptor source for this set is a human donor in a cohort sampled during active COVID-19.

The chain couples TRBV2 to TRBJ2-7, with 8 nucleotides matching TRBD2. CDR3 size: 15 residues. CDR1 SNHLY and CDR2 FYNNEI come from the germline V gene. V shed 0 bases and J 3 bases; nucleotides not matched to a gene: 4. CDR3 amino acids: CASSEAASGGYEQYF. The DNA for the CDR3 is TGTGCCAGCAGTGAAGCCGCCAGCGGGGGCTACGAGCAGTACTTC.

A remark on this clone: At one end the junction does not follow the germline gene, possibly because of a read error. The genes are TRBV18 and TRBJ2-1; tentative D call: TRBD1 (6 bases). The CDR3 extends over 13 amino acids. The germline CDR1 and CDR2 sequences are KGHSH and LQKENI. The CDR3 nucleotides are TGTGCCAGCTCCCCACGGGACATTTATGAGCAGTTCTTC. It is translated as CASSPRDIYEQFF.

The gene calls are TRBV11-2 and TRBJ2-7, with 7 positions matching TRBD1. After removal of 6 bases from V and 4 bases from J, the junction contained 6 bases not matched to a gene. CDR3 length: 13 amino acids. Germline lookup yields CDR1 SGHAT and CDR2 FQNNGV. CDR3 loop: CASSRDSSYEQYF. The CDR3 DNA follows: TGTGCCAGCAGTCGGGACAGTTCTTACGAGCAGTACTTC.

V usage is TRBV5-4 and J usage is TRBJ1-2, with 9 bases identical to TRBD1. CDR3 length equals 15 residues. J gave up 0 bases and V 2 bases, and 2 bases lay outside the gene matches. Looked up from germline, CDR1 is SGHNT and CDR2 is YYREEE (reference sequence). CDR3: CASSLQGAANYGYTF. For the CDR3, the DNA is TGTGCCAGCAGCTTACAGGGGGCGGCTAACTATGGCTACACCTTC. The entire variable domain, with the rest obtained from reference TRBV5-4 and TRBJ1-2, is as follows: ETGVTQSPTHLIKTRGQQVTLRCSSQSGHNTVSWYQQALGQGPQFIFQYYREEENGRGNFPPRFSGLQFPNYSSELNVNALELDDSALYLCASSLQGAANYGYTFGSGTRLTVV.

This chain joins TRBV2 and TRBJ2-5; D is perhaps TRBD1 (6 bases). V lost 5 bases and J 3 bases, leaving 10 bases between the germline ends. Germline V gene lookup returns CDR1 SNHLY and CDR2 FYNNEI. The CDR3 runs to 13 residues. The CDR3 here is CASSTHREETQYF. DNA of the CDR3: TGTGCCAGCAGTACACACAGGGAAGAGACCCAGTACTTC.

The chain has TRBV6-5 and TRBJ2-3, with TRBD2 identical over 9 bases. Germline V CDR1 and CDR2: MNHEY, SVGAGI. J gave up 9 bases and V 7 bases, and 5 bases lay outside the gene matches. The CDR3 sequence is 12 residues long. The CDR3 sequence: CASTPTSGTQYF. In nucleotides, the CDR3 is TGTGCCAGCACCCCGACTAGCGGAACGCAGTATTTT.

The chain has TRBV4-1 and TRBJ1-6; 7 bases are a match to TRBD1. The junction had 20 bases not matched to a gene; V was cut back by 3 bases and J by 6 bases. The CDR3 totals 20 residues. Looked up from germline, CDR1 is MGHRA and CDR2 is YSYEKL. This chain's CDR3 is CASSHPRWDRNPLGNSPLHF. The CDR3 DNA is TGCGCCAGCAGCCACCCGCGATGGGACAGAAACCCTTTAGGTAATTCACCCCTCCACTTT.

The chain has TRBV11-2 and TRBJ2-7, with 10 bases identical to TRBD1. CDR3 size: 15 residues. V shed 5 bases, J shed 4 bases, and the junction held 8 bases outside the gene matches. The germline CDR1 and CDR2 sequences are SGHAT and FQNNGV. CDR3 nucleotides: TGTGCCAGCAGCCATGTTGGACAGGGGGGATACGAGCAGTACTTC. Residues: CASSHVGQGGYEQYF.

This chain joins TRBV28 and TRBJ1-1; D might be TRBD1 (6 bases). The germline CDR1 and CDR2 sequences are MDHEN and SYDVKM. V lost 5 bases and J 4 bases, leaving 11 bases between the germline ends. The CDR3 has 13 amino acids. The chain's CDR3 is CASSGQPSTEAFF. CDR3 nucleotides: TGTGCCAGCAGTGGACAGCCCAGCACTGAAGCTTTCTTT.

The gene calls are TRBV4-1 and TRBJ2-1; 10 nucleotides line up with TRBD2. CDR3 length equals 18 residues. V shed 1 base and J 2 bases; nucleotides not matched to a gene: 8. CDR1 is MGHRA, CDR2 YSYEKL, per germline. This CDR3 reads CASSQAFGLAAPYNEQFF. The CDR3 coding sequence is TGCGCCAGCAGCCAAGCGTTCGGACTAGCGGCTCCCTACAATGAGCAGTTCTTC.

The chain combines TRBV6-5 with TRBJ1-3, with D possibly being TRBD1 (6 bases). Trimming removed 0 bases at V and 9 bases at J, with 18 bases between. The CDR3 runs to 16 residues. Germline loops: CDR1 MNHEY, CDR2 SVGAGI. The DNA of the CDR3 is TGTGCCAGCAGTTACTCGAGGGACACCGGCGGGAGCACCATATATTTT. Translating it yields CASSYSRDTGGSTIYF.

V gene TRBV5-1 combines with J gene TRBJ2-1; a possible D gene is TRBD2 (6 bases). Germline V gives CDR1 SGHRS, CDR2 YFSETQ. The CDR3 contains 15 residues. V gave up 1 base and J gave up 1 base, with 9 bases separating them. CDR3 sequence (DNA): TGCGCCAGCAGCTTGCGCGGGGCATCCTACAATGAGCAGTTCTTC. Translating it yields CASSLRGASYNEQFF. Supplemented by reference TRBV5-1 and TRBJ2-1, the full variable domain reads KAGVTQTPRYLIKTRGQQVTLSCSPISGHRSVSWYQQTPGQGLQFLFEYFSETQRNKGNFPGRFSGRQFSNSRSEMNVSTLELGDSALYLCASSLRGASYNEQFFGPGTRLTVL.

This clone has more than one count but fewer than ten. This chain links TRBV13 with TRBJ1-4, with TRBD1 matching 11 bases. CDR1 is PRHDT, CDR2 FYEKMQ, per germline (reference sequence). The CDR3 has 15 amino acids. V lost 5 bases to trimming and J lost 6 bases; unmatched junction nucleotides: 5. The CDR3 sequence is CASSVRDRGYEKLFF. DNA for the CDR3: TGTGCCAGCAGCGTACGGGACAGGGGGTATGAAAAACTGTTTTTT. Together with reference TRBV13 and TRBJ1-4, the CDR3 gives the full variable domain: AAGVIQSPRHLIKEKRETATLKCYPIPRHDTVYWYQQGPGQDPQFLISFYEKMQSDKGSIPDRFSAQQFSDYHSELNMSSLELGDSALYFCASSVRDRGYEKLFFGSGTQLSVL.

The chain couples TRBV7-9 to TRBJ2-7; 7 nucleotides line up with TRBD2. The CDR3 is made up of 16 amino acids. V lost 5 bases and J lost 6; bases outside the gene matches: 16. Germline CDR1 SEHNR, CDR2 FQNEAQ (reference sequence). Written as DNA, the CDR3 is TGTGCCAGCAGCCCGGGACCGCGGGAGATGGCGGCCGAGCAGTACTTC. Translation gives CASSPGPREMAAEQYF.

V is TRBV27 and J is TRBJ1-2; D unclear. The CDR3 length is 14 residues. Germline loops: CDR1 MNHEY, CDR2 SMNVEV (reference sequence). With 4 bases removed from V and 7 bases from J, the gap between germline ends came to 16 bases. The CDR3 DNA reads as TGTGCCAGCAGTTCCCTCGGCGACTTTCGTGGCTACACCTTC. Translating gives CASSSLGDFRGYTF.

This clone was observed a few times. V and J are TRBV2 and TRBJ1-4, with 8 bases lining up with TRBD1. Looked up from germline, CDR1 is SNHLY and CDR2 is FYNNEI. The CDR3 runs 13 residues. The ends lost 10 bases at V and 8 bases at J; junction bases unmatched: 9. This CDR3 is CANTQGEGEKLFF. Written as DNA, the CDR3 is TGTGCCAACACACAGGGGGAGGGGGAAAAACTGTTTTTT. The whole variable domain, remainder taken from reference TRBV2 and TRBJ1-4, is EPEVTQTPSHQVTQMGQEVILRCVPISNHLYFYWYRQILGQKVEFLVSFYNNEISEKSEIFDDQFSVERPDGSNFTLKIRSTKLEDSAMYFCANTQGEGEKLFFGSGTQLSVL.

The chain recombines TRBV5-6 with TRBJ2-1; 15 nucleotides line up with TRBD2. CDR1 and CDR2 (germline): SGHDT, YYEEEE. Trimming removed 4 bases from V and 0 bases from J; junction bases left unmatched: 5. This CDR3 has 18 amino acids. For the CDR3, the DNA is TGTGCCAGCAGCCTTGGACTAGCGGGGGGGCTCTCCTACAATGAGCAGTTCTTC. It codes for CASSLGLAGGLSYNEQFF.

The rearrangement links TRBV4-1 to TRBJ2-1; D is ambiguous. Germline V gene lookup returns CDR1 MGHRA and CDR2 YSYEKL. The CDR3 sequence is 13 residues long. Between the trimmed V and J ends, which lost 0 bases and 4 bases, there was a span of 4 bases. Here the CDR3 reads CASSQDQYNEQFF. CDR3 coding DNA: TGCGCCAGCAGCCAAGATCAGTACAATGAGCAGTTCTTC.

J is TRBJ2-7 and V is TRBV9, with TRBD1 identical over 10 bases. This CDR3 region has 14 residues. V shed 4 bases, J shed 4 bases, and the junction held 5 bases outside the gene matches. Germline lookup yields CDR1 SGDLS and CDR2 YYNGEE. CDR3 coding DNA: TGTGCCAGCAGCAGACAGGGGGCTGAATACGAGCAGTACTTC. Amino acids: CASSRQGAEYEQYF.

The rearrangement links TRBV6-5 to TRBJ2-1, with TRBD2 matching 10 bases. The germline gives CDR1 MNHEY, CDR2 SVGAGI. CDR3 size: 15 residues. J lost 7 bases, V lost 5 bases, and 8 bases had no gene match. CDR3 region: CASSRTSGARNEQFF. CDR3 in DNA: TGTGCCAGCAGTCGGACTAGCGGAGCTAGGAATGAGCAGTTCTTC.

The genes are TRBV13 and TRBJ2-7, with 9 bases aligning to TRBD2. This CDR3 contains 16 residues. CDR1 and CDR2 from the germline V gene are PRHDT and FYEKMQ (reference sequence). Trimming took 2 bases from V and 2 from J; bases not matched to a gene: 7. CDR3 loop: CASSLRSSGDPYEQYF. Written as DNA, the CDR3 is TGTGCCAGCAGCTTACGGTCTAGCGGGGACCCCTACGAGCAGTACTTC.

The chain employs TRBV3-1 (or the pseudogene TRBV3-2) and TRBJ2-7; TRBD1 matches at 8 bases. J gave up 0 bases and V 5 bases, and 6 bases lay outside the gene matches. The CDR3 length is 15 residues. Germline V gives CDR1 LGHDT, CDR2 YNNKEL (reference sequence). The DNA of the CDR3 is TGTGCCAGCAGCGGACGGACAGGGCGCTCCTACGAGCAGTACTTC. Residues: CASSGRTGRSYEQYF.

J is TRBJ1-1 and V is TRBV18, with TRBD1 as a possible D gene (6 bases). Germline V CDR1 and CDR2: KGHSH, LQKENI. The CDR3 is 12 residues long. V shed 1 base and J shed 7 bases, with 7 bases lying between them. The CDR3 reads CASSPLQGEAFF. CDR3 sequence (DNA): TGTGCCAGCTCACCACTACAGGGTGAAGCTTTCTTT.

The CDR3, as DNA: TGTGCCAGCAGCTCCCGACAGGGCCTGGGGGATCAGCCCCAGCATTTT. It specifies CASSSRQGLGDQPQHF. This chain links TRBV7-8 with TRBJ1-5; 7 bases line up with TRBD1. This CDR3 comprises 16 residues. J was trimmed by 5 bases and V by 4 bases; bases with no gene match: 11. The germline V gene has CDR1 SGHVS and CDR2 FQNEAQ.

This chain joins TRBV6-1 and TRBJ1-2; D is possibly TRBD1 (5 bases). V gave up 0 bases and J gave up 0 bases, with 14 bases separating them. Germline V gives CDR1 MNHNS, CDR2 SASEGT. This CDR3 is 17 amino acids long. Written as DNA, the CDR3 is TGTGCCAGCAGTGAAGCGATGGGACTGGGAGCTAACTATGGCTACACCTTC. This translates into CASSEAMGLGANYGYTF.

The chain carries TRBV28 and TRBJ1-5, with D possibly matching TRBD1 (6 bases). CDR1 is MDHEN, CDR2 SYDVKM, per germline. This CDR3 spans 15 amino acids. V was clipped by 5 bases and J by 3 bases, with 14 bases between them. In nucleotides, the CDR3 is TGTGCCAGCAGTCCCGTGAGGGGGAACAATCAGCCCCAGCATTTT. It yields the protein CASSPVRGNNQPQHF.